The 28 T cell receptor beta chains given below trace back to one sample, sequenced in a study of a mutant IDH1 vaccine in newly diagnosed glioma. The time point denotes: week 35, safety follow-up. One vaccine dose held 300 ug of mutant IDH1 20-mer peptide and came with topical imiquimod. Clones were sequenced by immunoSEQ multiplex PCR, and TCRdb holds only the in-frame ones, with some missing. The sample contains tens of thousands of clones, 84% of which appear only once. These receptors lack a known antigen. This specimen was PBMCs, taken from a glioma patient whose treatment included an IDH1 peptide vaccine. These receptors all stem from a man aged 25-40 years with glioma.

The chain's CDR3 is CATSRTTGIAGARSGEETQYF. The CDR3 bases are TGTGCCACCAGCAGAACAACGGGGATAGCGGGGGCCCGCAGTGGTGAAGAGACCCAGTACTTC. The J gene is TRBJ2-5, the V gene TRBV15, with 9 bases that match TRBD2. Germline V gives CDR1 LNHNV, CDR2 YYDKDF (reference sequence). The CDR3 spans 21 residues. With 2 bases clipped from V and 3 bases from J, the junction kept 22 bases outside the gene matches.

The V gene is TRBV6-1, the J gene TRBJ1-2; unclear D gene. V was shortened by 5 bases and J by 6 bases, with 16 bases between the two germline ends. Germline CDR1 and CDR2: MNHNS and SASEGT. The CDR3 has 14 amino acids. Written as DNA, the CDR3 is TGTGCCAGCAGTAGTCACGGGATTTCGGATGGCTACACCTTC. Amino acid sequence: CASSSHGISDGYTF.

This rearrangement joins TRBV28 to TRBJ1-5; D not resolved. The ends were cut back, 6 bases at V and 3 bases at J, with 6 bases in the middle. Per the germline V gene, CDR1 is MDHEN and CDR2 is SYDVKM. There are 12 residues in the CDR3. The chain's CDR3 is CASRTYNQPQHF. The CDR3 DNA sequence: TGTGCCAGCAGGACATACAATCAGCCCCAGCATTTT.

This rearrangement joins TRBV6-6 to TRBJ1-1; 9 bases match TRBD1. The CDR3 sequence is 15 residues long. CDR1 MNHNY and CDR2 SVGAGI come from the germline V gene (reference sequence). Germline trimming cut 6 bases from V and 5 bases from J; bases unmatched to any gene: 10. CDR3 bases: TGTGCCAGCAGAGACCCAACAGGGGGCTATACTGAAGCTTTCTTT. This codes for CASRDPTGGYTEAFF.

This chain connects TRBV28 to TRBJ1-6, with 9 bases matching TRBD1. With V trimmed by 5 bases and J by 7 bases, 3 bases remained unmatched. Germline V lookup: CDR1 MDHEN, CDR2 SYDVKM. The CDR3 has 14 amino acids. As DNA, the CDR3 is TGTGCCAGCAGTCTAGGGACAGGGAATTCACCCCTCCACTTT. Translated: CASSLGTGNSPLHF.

This clone was observed once. This sequence joins TRBV5-4 and TRBJ1-5; 12 bases line up with TRBD1. J lost 5 bases, V lost 3 bases, and 6 bases had no gene match. Looked up from germline, CDR1 is SGHNT and CDR2 is YYREEE (reference sequence). This CDR3 spans 16 amino acids. For the CDR3, the DNA is TGTGCCAGCAGCTCCACGGGACAGGGGGCGCATCAGCCCCAGCATTTT. Amino acids: CASSSTGQGAHQPQHF.

The chain is built from TRBV6-6 and TRBJ1-1; 8 nucleotides match TRBD1. With 5 bases clipped from V and 1 base from J, the junction kept 6 bases outside the gene matches. The V gene's germline CDR1 is MNHNY and CDR2 SVGAGI (reference sequence). This CDR3 contains 15 residues. The CDR3 here is CASSGLQGENTEAFF. In DNA form, the CDR3 reads TGTGCCAGCAGTGGATTACAGGGGGAGAACACTGAAGCTTTCTTT.

This clone occurred once. This sequence joins TRBV19 and TRBJ2-5; 13 bases map to TRBD2. From germline, CDR1 is LNHDA and CDR2 SQIVND (reference sequence). The V gene end was trimmed by 2 bases and the J gene end by 0 bases; junction bases not matched to a gene: 9. The CDR3 is 19 residues long. The chain's CDR3 is CASSIKGLAGPYYQETQYF. The CDR3 DNA sequence: TGTGCCAGTAGTATAAAGGGACTAGCGGGGCCGTACTACCAAGAGACCCAGTACTTC. The whole variable domain, filled in from reference TRBV19 and TRBJ2-5, reads DGGITQSPKYLFRKEGQNVTLSCEQNLNHDAMYWYRQDPGQGLRLIYYSQIVNDFQKGDIAEGYSVSREKKESFPLTVTSAQKNPTAFYLCASSIKGLAGPYYQETQYFGPGTRLLVL.

V and J are TRBV7-6 and TRBJ2-2; no definite D call. V lost 6 bases and J 6 bases, leaving 8 bases between the germline ends. CDR3 size: 12 residues. In germline, CDR1 is SGHVS, CDR2 FNYEAQ. The CDR3 DNA sequence: TGTGCCAGCAGTCTCACGGCCGGGGAGCTGTTTTTT. The encoded protein is CASSLTAGELFF.

V and J are TRBV5-1 and TRBJ1-6, with D uncertain. V lost 3 bases to trimming and J lost 5 bases, with 9 bases between them. Germline CDR1 reads SGHRS; CDR2 reads YFSETQ. The CDR3 is made up of 14 amino acids. The DNA for the CDR3 is TGCGCCAGCAGCTCCGGACGGGATAATTCACCCCTCCACTTT. This sequence encodes CASSSGRDNSPLHF. Supplemented by reference TRBV5-1 and TRBJ1-6, the full variable domain reads KAGVTQTPRYLIKTRGQQVTLSCSPISGHRSVSWYQQTPGQGLQFLFEYFSETQRNKGNFPGRFSGRQFSNSRSEMNVSTLELGDSALYLCASSSGRDNSPLHFGNGTRLTVT.

The CDR3 region is CASSPLTGGEETQYF. CDR3 in DNA: TGTGCCAGCAGTCCTCTGACAGGGGGCGAAGAGACCCAGTACTTC. This chain links TRBV28 with TRBJ2-5; 10 bases align to TRBD1. CDR3 length: 15 residues. The V and J ends lost 5 bases and 3 bases, in that order; junction bases with no gene match: 6. CDR1 is MDHEN, CDR2 SYDVKM, per germline.

This rearrangement joins TRBV6-5 to TRBJ1-3; D is unresolved. The germline V and J ends were trimmed by 3 bases and 0 bases, with 6 bases remaining between them. This CDR3 comprises 14 residues. CDR1 and CDR2 from the germline V gene are MNHEY and SVGAGI. The CDR3 nucleotides are TGTGCCAGCAGTTATCAGAGCTCTGGAAACACCATATATTTT. It codes for CASSYQSSGNTIYF.

The chain recombines TRBV5-1 with TRBJ1-6; possible D gene TRBD1, 5 bases. Germline CDR1 SGHRS, CDR2 YFSETQ. This CDR3 is 15 amino acids long. Trimming removed 4 bases from V and 8 bases from J, with 16 bases in between. The CDR3 here is CASSTRDSRDSPLHF. In DNA form, the CDR3 reads TGCGCCAGCAGCACCCGGGACTCCCGTGATTCACCCCTCCACTTT.

This chain connects TRBV19 to TRBJ2-3; 8 bases are shared with TRBD1. This CDR3 spans 13 amino acids. Germline CDR1 reads LNHDA; CDR2 reads SQIVND (reference sequence). J was trimmed by 3 bases and V by 8 bases; bases with no gene match: 4. The chain's CDR3 is CASGGQGTDTQYF. In nucleotides, the CDR3 is TGTGCCAGTGGAGGACAGGGAACAGATACGCAGTATTTT.

V and J are TRBV10-3 and TRBJ2-3; D is unclear. Germline V gene data show CDR1 as ENHRY and CDR2 as SYGVKD. CDR3 size: 13 residues. V was trimmed by 0 bases and J by 5 bases, leaving 6 bases between them. CDR3 residues: CAISESAVDTQYF. CDR3 bases: TGTGCCATCAGTGAGTCTGCGGTAGATACGCAGTATTTT.

The chain uses TRBV7-9 and TRBJ1-6; a possible D gene is TRBD1 (5 bases). Germline CDR1 is SEHNR and CDR2 is FQNEAQ (reference sequence). The CDR3 consists of 14 residues. Between the trimmed V and J ends, which lost 4 bases and 8 bases, there was a span of 12 bases. The CDR3 region is CASSSAGAYSPLHF. CDR3 coding DNA: TGTGCCAGCAGCTCGGCCGGGGCTTATTCACCCCTCCACTTT.

The chain links TRBV29-1 to TRBJ1-5; no definite D call. In germline, CDR1 is SQVTM, CDR2 ANQGSEA. The V and J ends lost 6 bases and 1 base respectively, with 7 bases between them. There are 12 residues in the CDR3. In nucleotides, the CDR3 is TGCAGCGTAAAATGGAGCAATCAGCCCCAGCATTTT. Protein product: CSVKWSNQPQHF.

The chain is built from TRBV6-5 and TRBJ1-6; D is unresolved. This CDR3 has 14 amino acids. Germline V lookup: CDR1 MNHEY, CDR2 SVGAGI. The V and J ends lost 6 bases and 8 bases respectively, with 14 bases between them. CDR3 coding DNA: TGTGCCAGCAGCCGAACCCGGACTGATTCACCCCTCCACTTT. Its translation: CASSRTRTDSPLHF.

The table lists this clone with a few counts. The chain employs TRBV6-1 and TRBJ1-1; 9 nucleotides match TRBD1. The germline CDR1 and CDR2 sequences are MNHNS and SASEGT. This CDR3 contains 15 residues. Trimming removed 5 bases from V and 4 bases from J; junction bases left unmatched: 8. CDR3: CASSPQQGAATEAFF. CDR3 sequence (DNA): TGTGCCAGCAGTCCTCAACAGGGGGCAGCCACTGAAGCTTTCTTT.

The chain recombines TRBV6-5 with TRBJ1-2; D not certain. Per the germline V gene, CDR1 is MNHEY and CDR2 is SVGAGI. This CDR3 contains 13 residues. V lost 2 bases, J lost 3 bases, and 7 bases lay in between. Here the CDR3 reads CASSYRPDYGYTF. The CDR3 DNA reads as TGTGCCAGCAGTTACAGGCCAGACTATGGCTACACCTTC.

This chain links TRBV11-2 with TRBJ2-3; tentatively, D is TRBD1 (5 bases). The CDR3 contains 14 residues. Germline CDR1 and CDR2: SGHAT and FQNNGV. Trimming cost V 4 bases and J 0 bases, with 8 bases left between them. The CDR3 DNA sequence: TGTGCCAGCAGCTCAGGGTATAGCACAGATACGCAGTATTTT. Translation: CASSSGYSTDTQYF.

The J gene is TRBJ2-1, the V gene TRBV6-5, with D tentatively TRBD2 (6 bases). The V gene's germline CDR1 is MNHEY and CDR2 SVGAGI. The CDR3 loop spans 12 amino acids. Trimming removed 6 bases at V and 7 bases at J, with 10 bases between. Here the CDR3 reads CASSWRENEQFF. The CDR3 nucleotides are TGTGCCAGCAGCTGGAGGGAGAATGAGCAGTTCTTC.

This chain joins TRBV14 and TRBJ2-2; TRBD1 agrees at 7 bases. Germline V gene sequence: CDR1 SGHDN, CDR2 FVKESK. V lost 4 bases to trimming and J lost 8 bases; unmatched junction nucleotides: 7. This CDR3 has 14 residues. The CDR3 reads CASSRGQPGGELFF. For the CDR3, the DNA is TGTGCCAGCAGCCGGGGACAGCCTGGGGGGGAGCTGTTTTTT.

This clone occurred once. The CDR3, as DNA: TGCGCCAGCAGCTTGGAAGGGGGCCCTGAAGCTTTCTTT. This encodes CASSLEGGPEAFF. The V gene is TRBV5-1, the J gene TRBJ1-1; 7 positions match TRBD1. The CDR3 runs to 13 residues. CDR1 is SGHRS, CDR2 YFSETQ, per germline. The trim removed 0 bases at V and 6 bases at J, leaving 2 bases unmatched.

The CDR3 DNA follows: TGCGCCAGCAGCCAAGTGGACAGGGACTATGGCTACACCTTC. Translation gives CASSQVDRDYGYTF. V and J are TRBV5-1 and TRBJ1-2, with 8 nucleotides matching TRBD1. The J segment lost 3 bases and the V segment lost 4 bases, leaving 5 bases of the junction unmatched. Looked up from germline, CDR1 is SGHRS and CDR2 is YFSETQ. The CDR3 totals 14 residues.

The chain links TRBV2 to TRBJ1-2; no clear D. This CDR3 region has 8 residues. Germline CDR1 SNHLY, CDR2 FYNNEI. With 8 bases removed from V and 9 bases from J, the gap between germline ends came to 4 bases. In nucleotides, the CDR3 is TGTGCCAGCCGGCGCTACACCTTC. The encoded protein is CASRRYTF.

The chain carries TRBV5-1 and TRBJ2-7, with TRBD1 identical over 9 bases. The V gene's germline CDR1 is SGHRS and CDR2 YFSETQ. V shed 4 bases and J 7 bases; nucleotides not matched to a gene: 15. This CDR3 has 16 amino acids. CDR3 DNA sequence: TGCGCCAGCAGCCGGCCCCCGGACAGGGGCTTCGGGGAGCAGTACTTC. Encoded protein: CASSRPPDRGFGEQYF.

The chain carries TRBV30 and TRBJ1-2; weak D call: TRBD1 (5 bases). The CDR3 length is 15 residues. Germline loops: CDR1 GTSNPN, CDR2 SVGIG (reference sequence). Trimming shortened V by 4 bases and J by 0 bases, and 15 bases separated the two germline ends. CDR3 sequence reads: CAWNSGTPPNYGYTF. DNA of the CDR3: TGTGCCTGGAACTCCGGGACGCCTCCTAACTATGGCTACACCTTC.